These 19 T cell receptor beta chains originate from one sample sequenced in a study of PD-L1 blockade in urothelial cancer. Clones were read by immunoSEQ multiplex PCR, and TCRdb kept only the in-frame ones, dropping some. This table has about 71,000 clones, 85% to 90% appearing once. The starting material was PBMCs, obtained around atezolizumab (anti-PD-L1) treatment. Receptors were obtained from a man aged 60-69 years with urothelial cancer.

J is TRBJ2-2 and V is TRBV6-1; a possible D gene is TRBD1 (5 bases). Germline V gives CDR1 MNHNS, CDR2 SASEGT. The CDR3 sequence is 15 residues long. Trimming removed 4 bases at V and 2 bases at J, with 11 bases between. The CDR3 is CASSGSRVNTGELFF. The CDR3 DNA follows: TGTGCCAGCAGTGGGAGCAGGGTCAACACCGGGGAGCTGTTTTTT.

In DNA form, the CDR3 reads TGTGCCAGCCGGGAAACTGAAGCTTTCTTT. It yields the protein CASRETEAFF. The chain has TRBV6-1 and TRBJ1-1; D is uncertain. Trimming left V 8 bases short and J 5 bases short, with 6 bases between. Germline V CDR1 and CDR2: MNHNS, SASEGT. The CDR3 totals 10 residues.

This clone has only one observation. The chain recombines TRBV7-2 with TRBJ2-5, with TRBD2 as a possible D gene (7 bases). Trimming took off 5 bases at V and 0 bases at J, with 13 bases between the two ends. The CDR3 is 15 residues long. Germline values: CDR1 SGHTA, CDR2 FQGNSA. CDR3 residues: CASSAQGLNQETQYF. CDR3 nucleotides: TGTGCCAGCAGCGCACAGGGACTAAACCAAGAGACCCAGTACTTC.

The chain couples TRBV13 to TRBJ2-4; 9 bases match TRBD1. With V trimmed by 5 bases and J by 5 bases, 7 bases remained unmatched. The germline V gene encodes CDR1 PRHDT and CDR2 FYEKMQ (reference sequence). The CDR3 has 15 residues. CDR3 nucleotides: TGTGCCAGCAGCCCAGGACGGGACAGGGAAAACATTCAGTACTTC. It yields the protein CASSPGRDRENIQYF.

The chain employs TRBV5-1 and TRBJ2-7; TRBD1 matches 11 bases. The V gene's germline CDR1 is SGHRS and CDR2 YFSETQ. Trimming cost V 4 bases and J 5 bases; bases outside gene matches: 8. CDR3 length equals 15 residues. CDR3 sequence reads: CASSPERTGGHEQYF. CDR3 nucleotide sequence: TGCGCCAGCAGCCCTGAGCGGACAGGGGGCCACGAGCAGTACTTC.

The rearrangement joins TRBV4-3 to TRBJ1-4; 8 bases are a match to TRBD1. The CDR3 contains 16 residues. V trimming: 0 bases; J trimming: 6 bases; junction bases outside the gene matches: 6. CDR1 and CDR2 (germline): LGHNA, YSLEER. CDR3 DNA: TGCGCCAGCAGCCAAGAGATCGGACAGGGATATGAAAAACTGTTTTTT. It encodes CASSQEIGQGYEKLFF.

This sequence joins TRBV2 and TRBJ2-5; 7 nucleotides agree with TRBD1. The CDR3 has 15 amino acids. Losses at the gene ends were 4 bases for V and 2 bases for J; bases not matched to a gene: 7. CDR1 and CDR2 (germline): SNHLY, FYNNEI. The CDR3 region has the DNA TGTGCCAGCAGTGTCCCGGGACAGCCTCAAGAGACCCAGTACTTC. Its translation: CASSVPGQPQETQYF.

This chain links TRBV5-5 with TRBJ1-1, with a tentative D call TRBD1 (5 bases). Germline CDR1 SGHKS, CDR2 YYEKEE (reference sequence). This CDR3 spans 15 amino acids. V lost 0 bases and J lost 6, with 15 bases in between. The CDR3 nucleotides read TGTGCCAGCAGCTTGGAGGGCAGGGAAAGCTCTGAAGCTTTCTTT. It translates to CASSLEGRESSEAFF.

J is TRBJ1-4 and V is TRBV5-6, with a tentative D call TRBD1 (5 bases). Germline lookup yields CDR1 SGHDT and CDR2 YYEEEE. V lost 6 bases and J 6 bases, leaving 21 bases between the germline ends. The CDR3 is 16 amino acids. The CDR3 DNA sequence: TGTGCCAGCACCATTTCAGGAGGGGCGAGTGATGAAAAACTGTTTTTT. This encodes CASTISGGASDEKLFF.

The chain combines TRBV28 with TRBJ2-1, with D maybe TRBD1 (6 bases). This CDR3 comprises 17 residues. Germline lookup yields CDR1 MDHEN and CDR2 SYDVKM. Between the trimmed V and J ends, which lost 6 bases and 1 base, there was a span of 19 bases. In nucleotides, the CDR3 is TGTGCCAGCAGAGAATTACAGGGAAGAAGGTCCTACAATGAGCAGTTCTTC. Translating gives CASRELQGRRSYNEQFF.

This chain links TRBV6-1 with TRBJ2-7, with a tentative D call TRBD2 (5 bases). The CDR3 loop spans 15 amino acids. V lost 0 bases and J lost 5, with 14 bases in between. Per germline, CDR1 MNHNS and CDR2 SASEGT. CDR3 amino acids: CASSEAPHWRDEQYF. The CDR3 DNA reads as TGTGCCAGCAGTGAAGCGCCCCACTGGCGGGACGAGCAGTACTTC.

The chain combines TRBV6-5 with TRBJ1-5; 7 positions agree with TRBD1. The CDR3 runs to 15 residues. Germline trimming cut 5 bases from V and 0 bases from J; bases unmatched to any gene: 4. Germline-derived CDR1 and CDR2 are MNHEY and SVGAGI. The CDR3 sequence: CASSRTGNSNQPQHF. The CDR3 DNA follows: TGTGCCAGCAGTCGGACAGGAAATAGCAATCAGCCCCAGCATTTT.

The V and J genes are TRBV4-1 and TRBJ2-6; 8 nucleotides align to TRBD2. Germline CDR1 is MGHRA and CDR2 is YSYEKL. V trimming: 0 bases; J trimming: 7 bases; junction bases outside the gene matches: 17. The CDR3 consists of 20 residues. The CDR3 DNA sequence: TGCGCCAGCAGCCAAGATGATAAGCGGGGGAGCTCGTGGGGCGCCAACGTCCTGACTTTC. Protein product: CASSQDDKRGSSWGANVLTF.

The chain combines TRBV19 with TRBJ1-1; maybe TRBD1 (6 bases). CDR3 size: 14 residues. Per the germline V gene, CDR1 is LNHDA and CDR2 is SQIVND (reference sequence). V was cut by 4 bases and J by 6 bases, with 15 bases left in between. The chain's CDR3 is CASSTSGVRAEAFF. The CDR3 nucleotides read TGTGCCAGTAGTACCTCAGGGGTTCGGGCTGAAGCTTTCTTT.

This chain links TRBV7-2 with TRBJ2-6; D call uncertain. The CDR3 runs to 15 residues. Germline loops: CDR1 SGHTA, CDR2 FQGNSA. V shed 4 bases and J shed 0 bases, with 7 bases lying between them. In DNA form, the CDR3 reads TGTGCCAGCAGCTCCGCCTACTCTGGGGCCAACGTCCTGACTTTC. It codes for CASSSAYSGANVLTF.

V is TRBV9 and J is TRBJ1-2; D possibly corresponds to TRBD1 (5 bases). With 0 bases removed from V and 3 bases from J, the gap between germline ends came to 9 bases. There are 14 residues in the CDR3. Looked up from germline, CDR1 is SGDLS and CDR2 is YYNGEE. The CDR3 here is CASSVDGGDYGYTF. For the CDR3, the DNA is TGTGCCAGCAGCGTAGACGGGGGGGACTATGGCTACACCTTC.

The chain combines TRBV19 with TRBJ2-5; 10 positions agree with TRBD1. The length of the CDR3 is 15 residues. Unmatched junction bases numbered 7, after V lost 6 bases and J lost 3 bases. Per the germline V gene, CDR1 is LNHDA and CDR2 is SQIVND (reference sequence). CDR3 loop: CASRLSTGGKETQYF. CDR3 sequence (DNA): TGTGCCAGTAGACTTTCGACAGGGGGCAAAGAGACCCAGTACTTC. Supplemented by reference TRBV19 and TRBJ2-5, the full variable domain reads DGGITQSPKYLFRKEGQNVTLSCEQNLNHDAMYWYRQDPGQGLRLIYYSQIVNDFQKGDIAEGYSVSREKKESFPLTVTSAQKNPTAFYLCASRLSTGGKETQYFGPGTRLLVL.

This chain connects TRBV28 to TRBJ2-1; 12 bases align to TRBD2. Germline-derived CDR1 and CDR2 are MDHEN and SYDVKM. V lost 8 bases, J lost 7 bases, and 9 bases stayed unmatched. The CDR3 totals 15 residues. CDR3 sequence (DNA): TGTGCCAGCGCCCTTCTAGCGGGAGGGGTTAATGAGCAGTTCTTC. Amino acids: CASALLAGGVNEQFF.

The chain is built from TRBV5-4 and TRBJ2-6; 7 nucleotides line up with TRBD1. The V and J ends lost 3 bases and 0 bases, in that order; junction bases with no gene match: 3. The CDR3 runs to 16 residues. Looked up from germline, CDR1 is SGHNT and CDR2 is YYREEE (reference sequence). The DNA of the CDR3 is TGTGCCAGCAGCTCTCAGGGGGTCTCTGGGGCCAACGTCCTGACTTTC. As protein: CASSSQGVSGANVLTF.